Presented here are 3 T cell receptor beta chains from one specimen sequenced in a study of molecular identifiers for immune sequencing clone quantification. TCRdb processed the PCR reads anew with MiXCR; each CDR3 protein has one entry. The data contain 250,000 to 400,000 distinct CDR3 sequences, 20% to 25% of them singletons. Sequencing used naive CD8+ T cells from blood, with Jurkat cell RNA spiked in. Subset denoted: FACS-sorted CD8+CD4-CCR7+CD45RA+ naive T cells. The receptors originated from a human donor in good health. Some libraries in this study had Jurkat cell RNA spiked in.

This clonotype showed up many times. This sequence joins TRBV5-6 and TRBJ2-3, with a weak D call TRBD2 (6 bases). Per the germline V gene, CDR1 is SGHDT and CDR2 is YYEEEE. V was clipped by 0 bases and J by 5 bases, with 16 bases between them. The CDR3 runs to 16 residues. CDR3 region: CASSLAGTGVKDTQYF. For the CDR3, the DNA is TGTGCCAGCAGCTTGGCCGGAACGGGAGTGAAAGATACGCAGTATTTT.

The chain combines TRBV20-1 with TRBJ2-7; D perhaps matches TRBD1 (6 bases). CDR3 length: 16 residues. Germline V gene data show CDR1 as DFQATT and CDR2 as SNEGSKA (reference sequence). Trimming stripped 0 bases from V and 2 bases from J, with 17 bases between. The CDR3: CSARDLTGTLTYEQYF. The CDR3 DNA reads TGCAGTGCTAGAGATCTTACAGGGACCTTAACCTACGAGCAGTACTTC.

This clonotype came up many times. The V gene is TRBV4-1, the J gene TRBJ1-2, with a possible D match to TRBD1 (5 bases). The CDR3 has 14 amino acids. The V gene lost 4 bases and the J gene lost 5 bases, with 14 bases spanning the gap. Germline V lookup: CDR1 MGHRA, CDR2 YSYEKL. The CDR3 sequence is CASSPGNGGYGYTF. The CDR3 region has the DNA TGCGCCAGCAGCCCCGGAAACGGGGGGTATGGCTACACCTTC.